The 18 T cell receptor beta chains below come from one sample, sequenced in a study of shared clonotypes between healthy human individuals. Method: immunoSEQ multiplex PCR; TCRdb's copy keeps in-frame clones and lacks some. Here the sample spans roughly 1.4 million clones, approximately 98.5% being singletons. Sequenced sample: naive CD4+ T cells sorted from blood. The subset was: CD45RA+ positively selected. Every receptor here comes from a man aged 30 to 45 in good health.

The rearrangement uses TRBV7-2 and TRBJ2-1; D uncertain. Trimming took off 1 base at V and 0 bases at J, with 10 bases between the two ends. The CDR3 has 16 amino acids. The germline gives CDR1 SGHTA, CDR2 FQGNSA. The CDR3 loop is CASSLESQTSYNEQFF. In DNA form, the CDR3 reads TGTGCCAGCAGCTTAGAGTCCCAGACCTCCTACAATGAGCAGTTCTTC.

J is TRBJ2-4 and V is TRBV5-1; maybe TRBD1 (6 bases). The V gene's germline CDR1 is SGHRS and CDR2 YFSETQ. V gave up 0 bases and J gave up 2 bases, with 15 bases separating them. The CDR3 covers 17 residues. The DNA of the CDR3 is TGCGCCAGCAGCTTGGGATACAGGGCTGAAACCAAAAACATTCAGTACTTC. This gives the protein CASSLGYRAETKNIQYF.

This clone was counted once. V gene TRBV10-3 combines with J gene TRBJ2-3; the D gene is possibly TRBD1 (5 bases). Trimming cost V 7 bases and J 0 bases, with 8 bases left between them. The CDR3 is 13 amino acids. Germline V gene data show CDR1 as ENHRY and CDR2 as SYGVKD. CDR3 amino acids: CAIKGASTDTQYF. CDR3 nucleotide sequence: TGTGCCATCAAAGGGGCTAGCACAGATACGCAGTATTTT.

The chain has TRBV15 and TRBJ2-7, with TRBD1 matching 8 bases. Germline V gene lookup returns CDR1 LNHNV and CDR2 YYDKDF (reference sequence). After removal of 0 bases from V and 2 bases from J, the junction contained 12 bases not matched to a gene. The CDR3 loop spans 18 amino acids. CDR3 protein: CATSRDLDRTGFTYEQYF. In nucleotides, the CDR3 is TGTGCCACCAGCAGAGATCTCGATAGGACAGGGTTCACCTACGAGCAGTACTTC.

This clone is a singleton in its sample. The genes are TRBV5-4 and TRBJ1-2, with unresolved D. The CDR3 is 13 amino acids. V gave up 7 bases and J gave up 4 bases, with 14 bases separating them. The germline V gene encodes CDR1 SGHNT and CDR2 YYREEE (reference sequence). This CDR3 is CASGRRVGYGYTF. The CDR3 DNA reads TGTGCCAGCGGCCGGCGGGTGGGCTATGGCTACACCTTC.

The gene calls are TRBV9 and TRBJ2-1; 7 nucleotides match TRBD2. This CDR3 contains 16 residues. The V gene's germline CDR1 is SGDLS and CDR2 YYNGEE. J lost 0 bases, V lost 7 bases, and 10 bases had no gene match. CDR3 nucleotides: TGTGCCAGCGATACTGCGGGGGATCCCTCCTACAATGAGCAGTTCTTC. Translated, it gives CASDTAGDPSYNEQFF.

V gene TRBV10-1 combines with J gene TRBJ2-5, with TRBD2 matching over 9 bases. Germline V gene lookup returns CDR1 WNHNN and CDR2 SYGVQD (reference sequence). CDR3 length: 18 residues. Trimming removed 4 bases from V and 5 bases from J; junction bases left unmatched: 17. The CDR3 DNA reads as TGCGCCAGCAGTGCGGGTGGCGGGAGGGCCCGTCTTGGCGAGACCCAGTACTTC. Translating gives CASSAGGGRARLGETQYF.

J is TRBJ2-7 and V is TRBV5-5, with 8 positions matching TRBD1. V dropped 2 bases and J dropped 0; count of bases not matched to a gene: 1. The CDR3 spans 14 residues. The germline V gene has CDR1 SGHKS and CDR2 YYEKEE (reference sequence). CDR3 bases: TGTGCCAGCAGCTTTGACAGGGGCTCCTACGAGCAGTACTTC. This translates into CASSFDRGSYEQYF.

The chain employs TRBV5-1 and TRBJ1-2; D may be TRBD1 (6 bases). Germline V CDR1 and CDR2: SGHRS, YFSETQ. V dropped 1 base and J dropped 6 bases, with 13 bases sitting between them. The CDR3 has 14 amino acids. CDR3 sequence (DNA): TGCGCCAGCAGCTTGACCCTCCGGACAGATGGCTACACCTTC. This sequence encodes CASSLTLRTDGYTF. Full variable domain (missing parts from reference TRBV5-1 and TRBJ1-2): KAGVTQTPRYLIKTRGQQVTLSCSPISGHRSVSWYQQTPGQGLQFLFEYFSETQRNKGNFPGRFSGRQFSNSRSEMNVSTLELGDSALYLCASSLTLRTDGYTFGSGTRLTVV.

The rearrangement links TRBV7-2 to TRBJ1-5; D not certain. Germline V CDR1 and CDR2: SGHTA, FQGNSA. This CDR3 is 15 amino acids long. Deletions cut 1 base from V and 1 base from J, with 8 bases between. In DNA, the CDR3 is TGTGCCAGCAGCTTAGTATGGCAGAGCAATCAGCCCCAGCATTTT. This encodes CASSLVWQSNQPQHF.

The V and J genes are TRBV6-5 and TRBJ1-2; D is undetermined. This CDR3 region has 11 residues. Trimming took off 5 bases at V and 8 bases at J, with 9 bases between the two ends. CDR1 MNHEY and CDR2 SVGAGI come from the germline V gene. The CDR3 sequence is CASSNSPGYTF. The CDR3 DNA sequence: TGTGCCAGCAGTAACAGCCCCGGCTACACCTTC.

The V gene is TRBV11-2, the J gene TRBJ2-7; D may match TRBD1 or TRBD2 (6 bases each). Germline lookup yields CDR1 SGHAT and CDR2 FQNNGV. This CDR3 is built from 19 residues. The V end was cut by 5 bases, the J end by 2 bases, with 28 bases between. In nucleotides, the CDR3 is TGTGCCAGCAGCCCTAAAGCTCCTTTTCCGCAGGGGAGGCCCTACGAGCAGTACTTC. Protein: CASSPKAPFPQGRPYEQYF.

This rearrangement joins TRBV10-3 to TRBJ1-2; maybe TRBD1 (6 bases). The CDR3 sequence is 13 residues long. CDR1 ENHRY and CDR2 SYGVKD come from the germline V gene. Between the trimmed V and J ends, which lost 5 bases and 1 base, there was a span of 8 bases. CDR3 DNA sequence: TGTGCCATCAGTCAACAGGGTAACTATGGCTACACCTTC. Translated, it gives CAISQQGNYGYTF.

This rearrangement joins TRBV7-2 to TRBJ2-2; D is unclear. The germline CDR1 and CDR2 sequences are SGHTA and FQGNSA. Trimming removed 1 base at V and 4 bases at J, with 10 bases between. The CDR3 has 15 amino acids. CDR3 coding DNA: TGTGCCAGCAGCTTAGTAATAAGGGTCACCGGGGAGCTGTTTTTT. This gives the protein CASSLVIRVTGELFF.

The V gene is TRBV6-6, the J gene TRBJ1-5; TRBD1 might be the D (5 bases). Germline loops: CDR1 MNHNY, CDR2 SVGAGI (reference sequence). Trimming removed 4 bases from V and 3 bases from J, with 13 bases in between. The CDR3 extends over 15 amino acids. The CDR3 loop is CASSSDTGNNQPQHF. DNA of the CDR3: TGTGCCAGCAGTTCCGACACAGGAAACAATCAGCCCCAGCATTTT.

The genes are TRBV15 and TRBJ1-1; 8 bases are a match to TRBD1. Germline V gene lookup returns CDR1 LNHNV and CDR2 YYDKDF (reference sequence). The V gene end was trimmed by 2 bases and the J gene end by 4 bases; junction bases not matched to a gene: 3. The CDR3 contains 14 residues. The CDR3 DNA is TGTGCCACCAGCAGACGGACAGGGTCCACTGAAGCTTTCTTT. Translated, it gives CATSRRTGSTEAFF.

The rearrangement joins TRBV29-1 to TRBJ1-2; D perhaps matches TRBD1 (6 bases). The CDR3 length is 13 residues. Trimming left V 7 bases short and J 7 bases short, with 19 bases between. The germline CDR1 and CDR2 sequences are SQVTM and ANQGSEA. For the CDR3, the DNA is TGCAGCGCTGGGGGCACAGGGCTTCCTGGCTACACCTTC. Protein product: CSAGGTGLPGYTF.

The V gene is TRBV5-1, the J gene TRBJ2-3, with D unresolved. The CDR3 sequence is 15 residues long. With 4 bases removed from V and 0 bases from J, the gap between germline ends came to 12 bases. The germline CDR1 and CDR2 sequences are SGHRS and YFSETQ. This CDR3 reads CASSRLSYSTDTQYF. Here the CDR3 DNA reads TGCGCCAGCAGCAGACTCAGTTATAGCACAGATACGCAGTATTTT. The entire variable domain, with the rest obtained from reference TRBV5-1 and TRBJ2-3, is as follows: KAGVTQTPRYLIKTRGQQVTLSCSPISGHRSVSWYQQTPGQGLQFLFEYFSETQRNKGNFPGRFSGRQFSNSRSEMNVSTLELGDSALYLCASSRLSYSTDTQYFGPGTRLTVL.